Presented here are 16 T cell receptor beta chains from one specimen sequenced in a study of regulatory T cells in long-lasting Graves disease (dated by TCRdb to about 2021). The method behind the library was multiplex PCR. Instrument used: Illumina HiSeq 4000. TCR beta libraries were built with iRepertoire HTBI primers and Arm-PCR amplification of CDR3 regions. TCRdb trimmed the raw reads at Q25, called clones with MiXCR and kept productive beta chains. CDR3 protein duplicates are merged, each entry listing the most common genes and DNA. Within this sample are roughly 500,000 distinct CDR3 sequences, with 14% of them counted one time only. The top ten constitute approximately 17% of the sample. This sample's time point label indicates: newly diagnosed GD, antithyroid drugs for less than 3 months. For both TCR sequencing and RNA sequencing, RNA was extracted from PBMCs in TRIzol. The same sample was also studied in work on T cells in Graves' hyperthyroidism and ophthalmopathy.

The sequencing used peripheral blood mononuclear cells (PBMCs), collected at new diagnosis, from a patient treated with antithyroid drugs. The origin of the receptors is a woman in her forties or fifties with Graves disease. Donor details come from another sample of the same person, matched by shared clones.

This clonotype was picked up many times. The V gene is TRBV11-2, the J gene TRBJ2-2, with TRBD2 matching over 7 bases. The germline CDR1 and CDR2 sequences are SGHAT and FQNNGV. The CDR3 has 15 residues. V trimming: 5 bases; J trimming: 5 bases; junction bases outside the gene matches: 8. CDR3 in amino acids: CASSPRGVRTGELFF. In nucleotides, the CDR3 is TGTGCCAGCAGCCCTCGGGGGGTGCGGACCGGGGAGCTGTTTTTT.

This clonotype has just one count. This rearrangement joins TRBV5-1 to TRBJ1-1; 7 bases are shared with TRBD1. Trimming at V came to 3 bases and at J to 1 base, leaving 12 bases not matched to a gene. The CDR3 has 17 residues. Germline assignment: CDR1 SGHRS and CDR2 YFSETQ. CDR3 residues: CASSSGGDGGSNTEAFF. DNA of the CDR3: TGCGCCAGCAGCTCAGGGGGGGACGGGGGGTCGAACACTGAAGCTTTCTTT.

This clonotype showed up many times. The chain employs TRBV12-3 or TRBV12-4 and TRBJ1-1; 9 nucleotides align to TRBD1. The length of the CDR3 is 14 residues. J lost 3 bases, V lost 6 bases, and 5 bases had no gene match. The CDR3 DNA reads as TGTGCCAGCAGCCAGGGGGACAGGGACACTGAAGCTTTCTTT. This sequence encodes CASSQGDRDTEAFF.

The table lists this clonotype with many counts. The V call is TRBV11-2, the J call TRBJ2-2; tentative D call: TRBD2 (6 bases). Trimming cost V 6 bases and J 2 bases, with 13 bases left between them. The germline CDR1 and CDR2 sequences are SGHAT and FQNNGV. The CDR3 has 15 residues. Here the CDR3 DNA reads TGTGCCAGCAGAGGCGGGGCGTCAAACACCGGGGAGCTGTTTTTT. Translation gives CASRGGASNTGELFF.

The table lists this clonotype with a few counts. CDR3: CASSPPAGGRGEQYF. The CDR3 region has the DNA TGTGCCAGCTCACCACCAGCGGGAGGCCGGGGCGAGCAGTACTTC. V gene TRBV18 combines with J gene TRBJ2-7; 9 bases are shared with TRBD2. Germline assignment: CDR1 KGHSH and CDR2 LQKENI. Unmatched junction bases numbered 6, after V lost 0 bases and J lost 6 bases. The CDR3 has 15 residues. Together with reference TRBV18 and TRBJ2-7, the CDR3 gives the full variable domain: NAGVMQNPRHLVRRRGQEARLRCSPMKGHSHVYWYRQLPEEGLKFMVYLQKENIIDESGMPKERFSAEFPKEGPSILRIQQVVRGDSAAYFCASSPPAGGRGEQYFGPGTRLTVT.

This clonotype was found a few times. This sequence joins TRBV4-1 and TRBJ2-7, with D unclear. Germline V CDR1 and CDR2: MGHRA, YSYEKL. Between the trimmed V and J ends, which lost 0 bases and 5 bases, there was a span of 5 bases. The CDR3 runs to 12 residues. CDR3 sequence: CASSQEWHEQYF. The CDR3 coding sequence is TGCGCCAGCAGCCAAGAATGGCACGAGCAGTACTTC.

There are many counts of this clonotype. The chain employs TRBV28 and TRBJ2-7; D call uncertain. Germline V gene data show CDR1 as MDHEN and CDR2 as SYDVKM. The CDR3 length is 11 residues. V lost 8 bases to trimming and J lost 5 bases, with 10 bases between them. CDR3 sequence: CASGSLDEQYF. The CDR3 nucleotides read TGTGCCAGCGGGTCTCTCGACGAGCAGTACTTC.

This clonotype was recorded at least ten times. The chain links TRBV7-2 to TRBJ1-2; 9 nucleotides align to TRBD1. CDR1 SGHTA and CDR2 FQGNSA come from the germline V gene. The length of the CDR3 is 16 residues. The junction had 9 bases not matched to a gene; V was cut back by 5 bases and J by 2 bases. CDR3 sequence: CASSRYTGGANYGYTF. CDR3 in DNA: TGTGCCAGCAGCCGTTATACAGGGGGCGCCAACTATGGCTACACCTTC.

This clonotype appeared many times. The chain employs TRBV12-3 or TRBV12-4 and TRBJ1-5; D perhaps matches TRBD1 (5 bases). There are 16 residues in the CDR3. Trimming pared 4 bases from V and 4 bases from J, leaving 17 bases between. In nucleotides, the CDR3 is TGTGCCAGCAGTTCCCAAACGTGGGGACGGAATCAGCCCCAGCATTTT. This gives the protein CASSSQTWGRNQPQHF.

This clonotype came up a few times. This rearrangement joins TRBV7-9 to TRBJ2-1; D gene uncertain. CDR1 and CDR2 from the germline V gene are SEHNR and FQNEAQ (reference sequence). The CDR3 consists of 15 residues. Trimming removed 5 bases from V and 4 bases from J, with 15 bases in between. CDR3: CASSRVANPYNEQFF. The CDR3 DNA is TGTGCCAGCAGCAGGGTGGCTAATCCATACAATGAGCAGTTCTTC.

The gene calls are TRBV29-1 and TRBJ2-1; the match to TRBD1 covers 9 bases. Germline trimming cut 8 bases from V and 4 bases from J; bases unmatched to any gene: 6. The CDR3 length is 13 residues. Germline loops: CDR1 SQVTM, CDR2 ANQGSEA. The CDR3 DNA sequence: TGCAGCTGGGGGACAGGGTCGTACAATGAGCAGTTCTTC. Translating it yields CSWGTGSYNEQFF.

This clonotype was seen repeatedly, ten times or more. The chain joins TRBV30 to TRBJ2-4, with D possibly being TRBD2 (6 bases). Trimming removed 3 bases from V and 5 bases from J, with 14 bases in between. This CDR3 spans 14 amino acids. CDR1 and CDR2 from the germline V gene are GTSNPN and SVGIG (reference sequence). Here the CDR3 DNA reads TGTGCCTGGAGCCAAACCGGGACTGAAAACATTCAGTACTTC. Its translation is CAWSQTGTENIQYF.

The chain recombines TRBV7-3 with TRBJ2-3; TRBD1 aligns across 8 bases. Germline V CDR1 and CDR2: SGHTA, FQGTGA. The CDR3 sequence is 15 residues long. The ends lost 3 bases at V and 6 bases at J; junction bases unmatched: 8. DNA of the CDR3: TGTGCCAGCAGCTTTGGGGCAGGGGGCTATGATACGCAGTATTTT. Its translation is CASSFGAGGYDTQYF.

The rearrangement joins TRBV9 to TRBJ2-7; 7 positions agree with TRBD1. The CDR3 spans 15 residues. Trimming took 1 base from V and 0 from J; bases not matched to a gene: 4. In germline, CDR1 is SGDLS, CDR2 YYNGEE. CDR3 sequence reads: CASSVRGGYSYEQYF. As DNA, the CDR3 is TGTGCCAGCAGCGTAAGAGGGGGCTACTCCTACGAGCAGTACTTC. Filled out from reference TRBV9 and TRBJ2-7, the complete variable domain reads DSGVTQTPKHLITATGQRVTLRCSPRSGDLSVYWYQQSLDQGLQFLIQYYNGEERAKGNILERFSAQQFPDLHSELNLSSLELGDSALYFCASSVRGGYSYEQYFGPGTRLTVT.

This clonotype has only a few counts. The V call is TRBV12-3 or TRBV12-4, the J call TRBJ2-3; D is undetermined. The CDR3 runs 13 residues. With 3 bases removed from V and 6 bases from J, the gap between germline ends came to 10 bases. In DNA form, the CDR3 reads TGTGCCAGCAGTTTCTTAGCAGACGATACGCAGTATTTT. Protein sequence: CASSFLADDTQYF.

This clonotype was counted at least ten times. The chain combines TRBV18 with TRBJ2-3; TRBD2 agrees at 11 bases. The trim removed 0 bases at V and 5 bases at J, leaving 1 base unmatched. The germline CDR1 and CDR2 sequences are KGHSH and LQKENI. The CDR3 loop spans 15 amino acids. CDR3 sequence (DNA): TGTGCCAGCTCACCACCGGGACTAGCGGAAGATACGCAGTATTTT. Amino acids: CASSPPGLAEDTQYF.